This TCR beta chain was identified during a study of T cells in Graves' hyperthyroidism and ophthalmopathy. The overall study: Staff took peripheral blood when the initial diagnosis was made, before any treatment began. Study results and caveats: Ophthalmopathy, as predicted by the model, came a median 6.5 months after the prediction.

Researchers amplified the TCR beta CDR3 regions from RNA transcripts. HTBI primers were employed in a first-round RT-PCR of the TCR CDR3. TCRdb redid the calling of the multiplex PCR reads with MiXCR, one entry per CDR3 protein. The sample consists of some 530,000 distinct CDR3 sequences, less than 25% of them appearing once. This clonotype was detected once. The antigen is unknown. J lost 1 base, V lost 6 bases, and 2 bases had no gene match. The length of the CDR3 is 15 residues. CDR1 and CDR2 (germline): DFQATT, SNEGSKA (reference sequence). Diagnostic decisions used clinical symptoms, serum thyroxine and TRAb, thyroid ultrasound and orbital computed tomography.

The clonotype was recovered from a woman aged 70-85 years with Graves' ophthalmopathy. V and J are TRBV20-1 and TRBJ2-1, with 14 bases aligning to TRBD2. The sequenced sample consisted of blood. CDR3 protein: CSARTSGRSYNEQFF. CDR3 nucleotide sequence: TGCAGTGCCAGGACTAGCGGGAGGTCCTACAATGAGCAGTTCTTC.